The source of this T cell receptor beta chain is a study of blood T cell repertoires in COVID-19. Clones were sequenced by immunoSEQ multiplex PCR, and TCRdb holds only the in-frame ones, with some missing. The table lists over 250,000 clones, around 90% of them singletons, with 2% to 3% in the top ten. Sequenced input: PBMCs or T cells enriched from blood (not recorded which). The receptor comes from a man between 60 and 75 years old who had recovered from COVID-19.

CDR3 sequence reads: CASSPSTGLNTEAFF. CDR3 DNA sequence: TGTGCCAGCTCACCCAGCACAGGGTTGAACACTGAAGCTTTCTTT. The J gene is TRBJ1-1, the V gene TRBV18; perhaps TRBD1 as D (6 bases). The CDR3 spans 15 residues. V shed 3 bases and J shed 0 bases, with 11 bases lying between them. Germline V gene sequence: CDR1 KGHSH, CDR2 LQKENI.